This TCR beta chain originates from a study of blood T cell repertoires in COVID-19. Only in-frame clones appear in the TCRdb table, and some are missing; sequencing was by immunoSEQ multiplex PCR. Of a few hundred thousand clones in the sample, around nine tenths were seen once. Per germline, CDR1 MNHEY and CDR2 SVGAGI. V was trimmed by 7 bases and J by 2 bases, leaving 12 bases between them. CDR3 length: 13 residues. This TCR was sampled from a woman in her fifties or sixties who had recovered from COVID-19. The chain is built from TRBV6-5 and TRBJ2-7; D ambiguous. Sequenced material: PBMCs or T cells enriched from blood (not recorded which). CDR3: CASTSWQTYEQYF. The DNA for the CDR3 is TGTGCCAGCACTTCGTGGCAGACCTACGAGCAGTACTTC.